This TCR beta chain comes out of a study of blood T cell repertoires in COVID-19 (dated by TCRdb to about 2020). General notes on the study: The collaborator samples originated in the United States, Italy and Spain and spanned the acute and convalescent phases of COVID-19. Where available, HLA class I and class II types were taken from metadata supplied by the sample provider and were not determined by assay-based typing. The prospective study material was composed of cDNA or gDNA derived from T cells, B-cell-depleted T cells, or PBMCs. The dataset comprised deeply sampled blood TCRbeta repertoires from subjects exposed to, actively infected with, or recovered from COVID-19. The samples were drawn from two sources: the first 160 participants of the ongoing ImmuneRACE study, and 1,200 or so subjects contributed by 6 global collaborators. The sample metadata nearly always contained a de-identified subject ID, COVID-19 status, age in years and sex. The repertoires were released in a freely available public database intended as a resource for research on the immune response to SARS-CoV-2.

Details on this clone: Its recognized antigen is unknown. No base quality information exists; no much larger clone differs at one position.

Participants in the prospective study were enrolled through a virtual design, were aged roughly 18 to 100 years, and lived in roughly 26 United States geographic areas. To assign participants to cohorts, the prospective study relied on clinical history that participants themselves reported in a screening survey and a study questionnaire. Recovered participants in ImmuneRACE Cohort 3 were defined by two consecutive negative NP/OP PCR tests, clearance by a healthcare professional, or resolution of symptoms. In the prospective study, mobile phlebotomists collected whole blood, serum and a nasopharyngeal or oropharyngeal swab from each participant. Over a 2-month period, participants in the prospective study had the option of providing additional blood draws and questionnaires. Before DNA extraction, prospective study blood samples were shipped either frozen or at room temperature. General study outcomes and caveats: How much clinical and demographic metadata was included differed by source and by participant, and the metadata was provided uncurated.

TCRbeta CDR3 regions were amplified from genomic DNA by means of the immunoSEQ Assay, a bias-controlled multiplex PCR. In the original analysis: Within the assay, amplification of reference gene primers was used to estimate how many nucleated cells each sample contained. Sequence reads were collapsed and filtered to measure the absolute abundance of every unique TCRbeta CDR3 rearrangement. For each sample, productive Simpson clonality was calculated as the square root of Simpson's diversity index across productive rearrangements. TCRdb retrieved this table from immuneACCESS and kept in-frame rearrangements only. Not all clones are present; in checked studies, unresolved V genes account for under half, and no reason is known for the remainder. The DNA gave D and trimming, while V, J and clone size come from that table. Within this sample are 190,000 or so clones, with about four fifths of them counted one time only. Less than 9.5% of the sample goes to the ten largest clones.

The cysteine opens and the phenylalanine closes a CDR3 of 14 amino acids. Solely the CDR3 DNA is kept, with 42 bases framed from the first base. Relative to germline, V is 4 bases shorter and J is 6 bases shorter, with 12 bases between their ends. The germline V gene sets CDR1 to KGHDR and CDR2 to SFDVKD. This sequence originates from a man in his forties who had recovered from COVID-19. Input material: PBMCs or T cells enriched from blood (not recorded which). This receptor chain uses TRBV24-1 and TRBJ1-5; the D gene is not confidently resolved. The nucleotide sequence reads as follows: TGTGCCACCAGTGACCCGGGAAGTCGTCAGCCCCAGCATTTT. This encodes CATSDPGSRQPQHF.